These 3 T cell receptor beta chains were all obtained from the same sample, sequenced in a study of OX40 agonist ivuxolimab in advanced cancers. TCRdb keeps only in-frame clones here, not all; method: immunoSEQ multiplex PCR. The table shows 50,000 to 70,000 clones, with roughly 83% occurring only once. Sequences were derived from CD4+ or CD8+ T cells sorted from blood, sampled in a trial of the OX40 agonist ivuxolimab. The receptors here all came from an adult with an advanced solid tumor such as melanoma, head and neck, liver or kidney cancer.

CDR3 protein: CASSEFAQGAYTF. The CDR3 nucleotides read TGTGCCAGCAGTGAATTTGCCCAGGGGGCCTACACCTTC. The rearrangement uses TRBV25-1 and TRBJ1-2, with 8 bases aligning to TRBD1. V dropped 1 base and J dropped 10; count of bases not matched to a gene: 5. The CDR3 has 13 amino acids. Looked up from germline, CDR1 is MGHDK and CDR2 is SYGVNS.

V usage is TRBV12-5 and J usage is TRBJ2-5; D call uncertain. The CDR3 is 15 residues long. The germline V and J ends were trimmed by 1 base and 5 bases, with 14 bases remaining between them. Looked up from germline, CDR1 is LGHNT and CDR2 is FRNRAP. CDR3 nucleotides: TGTGCTAGTGGTTTGGGCTCCCGGGCGTTGGAGACCCAGTACTTC. Translating gives CASGLGSRALETQYF.

The genes are TRBV7-6 and TRBJ2-2; D is possibly TRBD1 (5 bases). Germline CDR1 SGHVS, CDR2 FNYEAQ. The CDR3 consists of 14 residues. Between the trimmed V and J ends, which lost 11 bases and 0 bases, there was a span of 13 bases. The DNA for the CDR3 is TGTGCCGCCCAGGGCCCCGCGAACACCGGGGAGCTGTTTTTT. Translating gives CAAQGPANTGELFF.